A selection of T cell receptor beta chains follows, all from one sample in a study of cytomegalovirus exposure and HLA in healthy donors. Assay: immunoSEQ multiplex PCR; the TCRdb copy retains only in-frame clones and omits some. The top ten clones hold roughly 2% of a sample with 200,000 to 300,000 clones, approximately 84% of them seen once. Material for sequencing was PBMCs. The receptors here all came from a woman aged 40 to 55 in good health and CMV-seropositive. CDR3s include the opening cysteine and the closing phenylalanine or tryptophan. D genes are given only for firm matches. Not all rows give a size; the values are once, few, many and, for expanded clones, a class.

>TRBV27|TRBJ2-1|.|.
CASSSLGAGRYNEQFF
TGTGCCAGCAGCTCCTTGGGAGCGGGCCGATACAATGAGCAGTTCTTC
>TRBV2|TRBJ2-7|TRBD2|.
CASTTSGAYEQYF
TGTGCCAGCACGACTAGCGGAGCATACGAGCAGTACTTC
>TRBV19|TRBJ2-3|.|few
CASSIDINTDTQYF
TGTGCCAGTAGTATAGATATAAACACAGATACGCAGTATTTT
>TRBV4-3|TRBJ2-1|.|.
CVSSQVGGVHNEQFF
TGCGTCAGCAGCCAAGTCGGGGGTGTCCACAATGAGCAGTTCTTC
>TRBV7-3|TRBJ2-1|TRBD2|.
CASSLRGGGDNEQFF
TGTGCCAGCAGCTTACGTGGGGGGGGAGACAATGAGCAGTTCTTC
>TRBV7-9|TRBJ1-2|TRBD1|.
CASSLGGQEANYGYTF
TGTGCCAGCAGCTTGGGGGGACAGGAAGCTAACTATGGCTACACCTTC
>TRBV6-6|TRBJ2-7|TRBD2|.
CASSYVSGRSYEQYF
TGTGCCAGCAGTTACGTTAGCGGGAGGTCCTACGAGCAGTACTTC
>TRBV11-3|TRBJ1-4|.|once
CASSLDRSPNEKLFF
TGTGCCAGCAGCTTAGATCGTTCCCCGAATGAAAAACTGTTTTTT
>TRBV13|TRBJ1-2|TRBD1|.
CASRSGTVYGYTF
TGTGCCAGCAGATCCGGGACAGTATATGGCTACACCTTC
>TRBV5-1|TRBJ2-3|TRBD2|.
CASSLPGGERDTQYF
TGCGCCAGCAGCCTCCCGGGGGGGGAGCGGGATACGCAGTATTTT
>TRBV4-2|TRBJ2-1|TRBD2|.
CASSQDGGSSYNEQFF
TGTGCCAGCAGCCAAGATGGCGGGAGCTCCTACAATGAGCAGTTCTTC